This T cell receptor beta chain derives from a study of post-analysis software for immune sequencing data. As concerns this clonotype: Its antigen is as yet unknown.

Broader study findings: Five or six TRBV segments were significantly more frequent in patients than in controls. TRBV5-6, TRBV5-1 and TRBV20-1 were among these segments.

The CDR3 runs to 14 residues. Germline V gene data show CDR1 as SGHRS and CDR2 as YFSETQ. V was shortened by 0 bases and J by 10 bases, with 14 bases between the two germline ends. TCR beta libraries were prepared from cDNA with unique molecular identifiers. TCRdb analysed the PCR reads with MiXCR anew, one entry per CDR3 protein. The table lists about 820,000 distinct CDR3 sequences, approximately 53% of them singletons. The TCR originated in a girl aged 5-17 years with multiple sclerosis. The chain recombines TRBV5-1 with TRBJ2-1; either TRBD1 or TRBD2 may supply D (6 bases each). The sample comprised blood. The CDR3 nucleotides read TGCGCCAGCAGCTTGGAGGGGGGTTTGGGAGAGCAGTTCTTC. This gives the protein CASSLEGGLGEQFF.